The T cell receptor (beta chain) under discussion was sequenced for a study of T cells in Graves' hyperthyroidism and ophthalmopathy. Germline CDR1 reads MNHEY; CDR2 reads SMNVEV (reference sequence). The CDR3 extends over 16 amino acids. Trimming took off 6 bases at V and 0 bases at J, with 16 bases between the two ends. This clonotype was picked up many times. From RNA transcripts, TCR beta CDR3 regions were amplified. The HTBI primer set drove a first-round RT-PCR of the TCR CDR3. TCRdb re-analysed the multiplex PCR reads in MiXCR, keeping a single row per CDR3 protein. Among a few hundred thousand distinct CDR3 sequences listed, about 15% were seen once.

The TCR sequence derives from a woman aged 18-29 years with Graves' hyperthyroidism that later progressed to Graves' ophthalmopathy. Specimen: blood. The chain carries TRBV27 and TRBJ2-3; D remains unclear. The CDR3 DNA is TGTGCCAGCAGCCATTCGACAAACCCAAGCACAGATACGCAGTATTTT. Residues: CASSHSTNPSTDTQYF.